This TCR beta chain was sequenced for a study of blood T cell repertoires in COVID-19. On the study more broadly: COVID-19 samples, acute and convalescent, were from the United States, Italy and Spain. From T cells, B-cell-depleted T cells, or PBMCs came the material, which was cDNA or gDNA.

V shed 5 bases and J shed 8 bases, with 16 bases lying between them. This CDR3 has 14 amino acids. Germline CDR1 MNHEY, CDR2 SMNVEV (reference sequence). As originally analysed: Quantification of nucleated cells was approximated via reference gene primer amplification. Method: immunoSEQ multiplex PCR; TCRdb's copy keeps in-frame clones and lacks some. V and J calls plus clone size are reproduced from that table; the DNA served to infer D and trimming. The data hold more than 150,000 clones, with more than 85% observed a single time. The clonotype was recovered from a man between 65 and 85 years old with active or convalescent COVID-19. Sequencing was done on a sample of peripheral blood. This chain uses TRBV27 with TRBJ1-5; D ambiguous. CDR3 bases: TGTGCCAGCAGTCGGCCCGGATCGGCGGAGCCCCAGCATTTT. It is translated as CASSRPGSAEPQHF.